The following is a T cell receptor beta chain sequence with its context. This clone has a single count. Its cognate antigen has yet to be identified. One base away there is no much larger clone; base qualities are not given. Healthy HIV-negative adults with no recently reported acute infections or vaccinations were included as donors. Every donor was a Caucasian adult residing in Nashville, Tennessee, USA. Magnetic negative selection was used to enrich CD4+ T cells, after which naive cells were positively selected on CD45RA and the negative fraction became the memory subset. Blood was obtained by leukapheresis, after which PBMCs were separated by Ficoll-Histopaque density gradient centrifugation and cryopreserved in liquid nitrogen vapor phase. Analytical flow cytometry was used to check the purity and quantity of every magnetically sorted T cell population. Genomic DNA was isolated from every sorted fraction and measured by UV absorbance on a Nanodrop 2000c.

As encoded in the germline V gene, CDR1 is SGHVS while CDR2 is FNYEAQ. V is shortened by 6 bases, J by 7 bases, and the region joining them spans 16 bases. The CDR3 runs 14 residues from the cysteine to the phenylalanine. The DNA shown is the 42-base CDR3, in frame from base 1. The data stem from a study of shared clonotypes between healthy human individuals (TCRdb year 2020). In the study overall: The cohort included a few men and a couple of women between 18 and 49 years of age. Per donor, three plates each were used for CD4 naive and CD4 memory, two for CD8 naive, and one for CD8 memory. To estimate repertoire size and how much clonotype sharing occurs between individuals, the study deeply sequenced the blood TCR repertoires of a handful of healthy adults. To increase sequencing depth and limit assay-specific biases, TCR repertoire library preparation and sequencing were carried out by different laboratories using diverse techniques. Between about 0.9 and 9 billion PBMCs per donor were obtained by leukapheresis.

General conclusions and limits of the study: Larger estimated clonotype richness was generally found for naive subsets than for memory subsets. Pairwise subsampling indicated that sequencing depth was expected to affect the degree of clonotype sharing among donors. Sampling was restricted to blood, and TCR repertoires in tissue are likely to differ from TCR repertoires in blood. Rarefaction of sorted-subset datasets indicated incomplete sequencing despite the large sequencing depth. Sharing across a few donors was observed for approximately 5% of naive CD4, 3% to 3.5% of naive CD8, 2% to 2.5% of memory CD4, and around 0.42% of memory CD8 clonotypes. Compared with non-shared clonotypes, clonotypes shared by all four sorted-subset donors had higher generation probabilities. Because the study included only a small number of donors, the genetic and exposure-history diversity represented was limited.

Using the deep immunoSEQ assay, TCR CDR3 regions were amplified from genomic DNA by multiplex PCR. Genomic DNA extracted from each cell subset was distributed evenly over all wells of several immunoSEQ 96-well plates, and each plate served as one replicate. For sorted subsets, approximately 0.2 ug of genomic DNA, equivalent to some 33,000 T cell genomes, went into each replicate PCR. Purified libraries were quantified with a Qubit 3.0 fluorometer, sized on a Bioanalyzer 2100, and re-quantified with the KAPA Library Quantification kit. A separate single-read 150-cycle Illumina NextSeq 550 flow cell was used to sequence each immunoSEQ 96-well plate. For the original study's pipeline: Because the immunoSEQ output held only junctional sequences and lacked quality scores, the filtering could not match the filtering applied to full-length reads. Sequences were annotated with PyIR, a Python wrapper for IgBLAST v1.9, and V/J genes and CDR3 were assigned using IMGT germline references. Reads were filtered out if the reads had weak V/J assignments (E-value above 1e-6), no CDR3, stop codons, out-of-frame junctions, or ambiguous translated residues. A V3J clonotype was defined by an identical inferred V gene, J gene, and CDR3 amino acid sequence. To compute the percentage overlap between repertoires, the number of shared unique clonotypes was divided by the size of the smaller repertoire. Three approaches were used to assess repertoire richness: RTK rarefaction, the Chao1 estimator, and Recon v2.1 estimates of unobserved clonotypes. For all TCRbeta clonotypes obtained by the gDNA method from a handful of donors, generation probabilities were computed with OLGA. Entries here come from immuneACCESS through TCRdb and include only in-frame sequences with V and J called. Some clones fail to appear in such tables; in the studies checked, an unresolved V gene covers under half of the shortfall, and the cause of the remainder is unknown. That table furnishes V, J and clone size, whereas the DNA furnished D and trimming. In this sample the table shows 950,000 to 1,100,000 clones, more than 75% of which occur a single time. The ten largest clones take up 0.5% to 0.65% of the sample.

This TCR was recovered from a man between 18 and 29 years old in good health. Some clones in this sample may be carry-over from other donors' samples. The chain is encoded by TRBV7-6 joined to TRBJ2-4; the best D guess is TRBD1, with 6 bases matching. What was sequenced was memory CD4+ T cells from PBMCs. Explained via the paper, the cell subset or site label denotes: CD45RA-negative fraction. The base sequence is TGTGCCAGCAGTCCTGCAGGGGAAAGGAACATTCAGTACTTC. Its amino acids are CASSPAGERNIQYF.